This T cell receptor beta chain was obtained from a study of response to subunit inactivated influenza vaccine. The germline CDR1 and CDR2 sequences are SEHNR and FQNEAQ (reference sequence). This CDR3 region has 13 residues. The V and J ends lost 4 bases and 7 bases respectively, with 14 bases between them. TCRdb used MiXCR to reprocess the RT-PCR reads, holding one entry per CDR3 protein. The sample comprises about 700,000 distinct CDR3 sequences, approximately 14% of which are singletons, and around 10% rests with the top ten. The rearrangement joins TRBV7-9 to TRBJ2-7, with D tentatively TRBD1 or TRBD2 (6 bases each). Sequences were derived from PBMCs from blood, sampled roughly 13 days after vaccination. This receptor was identified in a middle-aged man who received an inactivated influenza vaccine. CDR3 amino acids: CASSSEGVGEQYF. The CDR3 bases are TGTGCCAGCAGCTCGGAGGGGGTGGGAGAGCAGTACTTC.